This TCR beta chain was obtained from a study of blood T cell repertoires in COVID-19. The CDR3 totals 15 residues. V lost 3 bases and J lost 0, with 11 bases in between. CDR1 is KGHSH and CDR2 is LQKENI in the germline V gene. Some clones are missing from TCRdb's copy, which holds only in-frame ones; the method was immunoSEQ multiplex PCR. The data contain 150,000 to 200,000 clones, roughly 86% of them singletons. The J gene is TRBJ1-1, the V gene TRBV18, with D tentatively TRBD1 (5 bases). This receptor was taken from a woman in her fifties or sixties who had recovered from COVID-19. Sequenced: peripheral blood. The CDR3 nucleotides read TGTGCCAGCTCACCCGCGGACAATATGAACACTGAAGCTTTCTTT. It is translated as CASSPADNMNTEAFF.